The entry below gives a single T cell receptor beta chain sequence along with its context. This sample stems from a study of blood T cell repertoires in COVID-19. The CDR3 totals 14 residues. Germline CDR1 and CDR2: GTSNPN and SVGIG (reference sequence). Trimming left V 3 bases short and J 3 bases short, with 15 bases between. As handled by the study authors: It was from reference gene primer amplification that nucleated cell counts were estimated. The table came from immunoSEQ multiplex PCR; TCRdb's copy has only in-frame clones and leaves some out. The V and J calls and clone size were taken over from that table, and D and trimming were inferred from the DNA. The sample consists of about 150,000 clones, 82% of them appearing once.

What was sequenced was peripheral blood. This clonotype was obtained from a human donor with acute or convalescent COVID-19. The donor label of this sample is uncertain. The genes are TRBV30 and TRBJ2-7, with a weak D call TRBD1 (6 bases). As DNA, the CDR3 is TGTGCCTGGAGCGGGGACATCGAAGGCTACGAGCAGTACTTC. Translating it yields CAWSGDIEGYEQYF.